This T cell receptor (beta chain) comes out of a study of blood T cell repertoires in COVID-19. Study overall: Samples came from the United States, Italy and Spain, spanning acute and convalescent COVID-19. PBMCs, B-cell-depleted T cells, or T cells were the source of the cDNA or gDNA that made up the material.

The V and J ends lost 5 bases and 0 bases respectively, with 13 bases between them. Germline CDR1 LNHDA, CDR2 SQIVND (reference sequence). The CDR3 sequence is 15 residues long. Per the original methods: Estimation of nucleated cell counts relied on the amplification of reference gene primers. Clones were sequenced by immunoSEQ multiplex PCR, and TCRdb holds only the in-frame ones, with some missing. That table supplies the V and J calls and clone size; D and trimming were determined from the DNA. The repertoire has fewer than 250,000 clones, approximately 84% of them found once; the top ten carry roughly 4%.

The sample was peripheral blood. The V and J genes are TRBV19 and TRBJ1-1; D ambiguous. The TCR was taken from a man aged 50-59 years with acute or convalescent COVID-19. The CDR3 protein is CASSEGVNMNTEAFF. The CDR3, as DNA: TGTGCCAGTAGTGAAGGAGTGAACATGAACACTGAAGCTTTCTTT.